Each of the 14 T cell receptor beta chains below was sequenced from the same sample in a study of shared clonotypes between healthy human individuals. CD45RO-negative, CCR7-positively selected cells formed the naive CD8 fraction, excluding terminally differentiated effector memory CD45RA+ cells. Repertoires were generated with immunoSEQ multiplex PCR, while TCRdb's copy carries only in-frame clones and drops some. The data contain nearly 600,000 clones, roughly 95% of them singletons. The source material was naive CD8+ T cells sorted from blood. All receptors come from a woman under 40 in good health.

The chain links TRBV27 to TRBJ1-1; D is possibly TRBD1 (5 bases). The CDR3 has 16 amino acids. Trimming cost V 6 bases and J 2 bases, with 19 bases left between them. Germline V gene sequence: CDR1 MNHEY, CDR2 SMNVEV (reference sequence). This CDR3 reads CASSPSWGNLNTEAFF. DNA of the CDR3: TGTGCCAGCAGCCCTTCGTGGGGGAACTTAAACACTGAAGCTTTCTTT.

J is TRBJ2-1 and V is TRBV4-2; D uncertain. Germline lookup yields CDR1 LGHNA and CDR2 YNFKEQ. V was trimmed by 0 bases and J by 5 bases, leaving 11 bases between them. The CDR3 consists of 15 residues. The CDR3, as DNA: TGTGCCAGCAGCCAAGATCCGCTAGGCGACAATGAGCAGTTCTTC. As protein: CASSQDPLGDNEQFF.

The chain joins TRBV27 to TRBJ1-4; TRBD1 matches at 7 bases. CDR1 is MNHEY, CDR2 SMNVEV, per germline (reference sequence). After removal of 6 bases from V and 4 bases from J, the junction contained 5 bases not matched to a gene. The CDR3 has 14 amino acids. The CDR3: CASRLTGLNEKLFF. DNA for the CDR3: TGTGCCAGCAGATTGACAGGGCTTAATGAAAAACTGTTTTTT.

V gene TRBV2 combines with J gene TRBJ2-7; D not resolved. Germline loops: CDR1 SNHLY, CDR2 FYNNEI. This CDR3 is 14 amino acids long. V lost 4 bases, J lost 2 bases, and 12 bases lay in between. CDR3 DNA sequence: TGTGCCAGCAGTGTGCCGTTAACTCCCTACGAGCAGTACTTC. The encoded protein is CASSVPLTPYEQYF.

The chain is built from TRBV6-5 and TRBJ2-2; D not certain. The CDR3 length is 14 residues. V was shortened by 7 bases and J by 0 bases, with 9 bases between the two germline ends. Germline-derived CDR1 and CDR2 are MNHEY and SVGAGI. The chain's CDR3 is CASIGSSNTGELFF. The DNA of the CDR3 is TGTGCCAGCATCGGCAGTTCGAACACCGGGGAGCTGTTTTTT.

The V gene is TRBV15, the J gene TRBJ2-5; 8 nucleotides align to TRBD2. The J segment lost 4 bases and the V segment lost 5 bases, leaving 21 bases of the junction unmatched. The CDR3 has 19 amino acids. Germline CDR1 LNHNV, CDR2 YYDKDF (reference sequence). DNA for the CDR3: TGTGCCACCAGCCCCATGGAGGGTAGCGGGATTTTCTGGGGAGAGACCCAGTACTTC. It encodes CATSPMEGSGIFWGETQYF. Filled out from reference TRBV15 and TRBJ2-5, the complete variable domain reads DAMVIQNPRYQVTQFGKPVTLSCSQTLNHNVMYWYQQKSSQAPKLLFHYYDKDFNNEADTPDNFQSRRPNTSFCFLDIRSPGLGDTAMYLCATSPMEGSGIFWGETQYFGPGTRLLVL.

This clone occurred once. The V call is TRBV28, the J call TRBJ1-1, with D unclear. The CDR3 loop spans 14 amino acids. Germline V lookup: CDR1 MDHEN, CDR2 SYDVKM. V was clipped by 7 bases and J by 5 bases, with 17 bases between them. CDR3 residues: CASTPLLLGTEAFF. Written as DNA, the CDR3 is TGTGCCAGCACCCCCCTACTGCTAGGTACTGAAGCTTTCTTT.

This chain joins TRBV6-5 and TRBJ1-1; tentatively, D is TRBD1 (6 bases). The CDR3 loop spans 15 amino acids. Germline CDR1 reads MNHEY; CDR2 reads SVGAGI. V was clipped by 4 bases and J by 6 bases, with 18 bases between them. The CDR3 coding sequence is TGTGCCAGCAGTTCCGAGCAGGGGAGGTTGGCTGAAGCTTTCTTT. Protein product: CASSSEQGRLAEAFF.

V usage is TRBV5-5 and J usage is TRBJ2-7; 8 bases match TRBD1. After removal of 8 bases from V and 2 bases from J, the junction contained 6 bases not matched to a gene. This CDR3 spans 13 amino acids. The germline CDR1 and CDR2 sequences are SGHKS and YYEKEE (reference sequence). The CDR3 DNA is TGTGCCAGTCTTACAGGGGGTACCTACGAGCAGTACTTC. Amino acid sequence: CASLTGGTYEQYF.

The rearrangement joins TRBV27 to TRBJ2-7; no firm D call. CDR3 length equals 14 residues. V was cut by 3 bases and J by 0 bases, with 9 bases left in between. Per the germline V gene, CDR1 is MNHEY and CDR2 is SMNVEV (reference sequence). CDR3 sequence reads: CASSFARYSYEQYF. The CDR3 bases are TGTGCCAGCAGTTTCGCCAGGTACTCCTACGAGCAGTACTTC.

The gene calls are TRBV15 and TRBJ2-7; D is unresolved. This CDR3 contains 12 residues. V was pared by 8 bases and J by 1 base, with 9 bases between. The germline CDR1 and CDR2 sequences are LNHNV and YYDKDF (reference sequence). In DNA form, the CDR3 reads TGTGCCACCGCTCAGTCATCCTACGAGCAGTACTTC. It specifies CATAQSSYEQYF.

For this clone: The sample has other DNA sequences that encode this CDR3 too. The chain employs TRBV2 and TRBJ2-1; D gene unclear. The CDR3 loop spans 13 amino acids. Per germline, CDR1 SNHLY and CDR2 FYNNEI. Trimming left V 4 bases short and J 2 bases short, with 6 bases between. The CDR3 here is CASSGTTYNEQFF. The CDR3 coding sequence is TGTGCCAGCAGTGGGACCACCTACAATGAGCAGTTCTTC.

J is TRBJ1-2 and V is TRBV11-2; 7 positions match TRBD1. The CDR3 spans 13 residues. Germline lookup yields CDR1 SGHAT and CDR2 FQNNGV. With 6 bases clipped from V and 8 bases from J, the junction kept 9 bases outside the gene matches. The CDR3 sequence is CASRNGQARGYTF. The CDR3 nucleotides read TGTGCCAGCAGGAACGGACAGGCTAGGGGCTACACCTTC.

The chain links TRBV5-5 to TRBJ1-4; no clear D. Germline assignment: CDR1 SGHKS and CDR2 YYEKEE (reference sequence). The CDR3 is made up of 14 amino acids. Trimming removed 0 bases from V and 7 bases from J, with 10 bases in between. The CDR3 sequence: CASSLEGRGEKLFF. The CDR3 DNA reads as TGTGCCAGCAGCTTGGAAGGGAGAGGTGAAAAACTGTTTTTT.